The source of this TCR beta chain is a study of neurological immune-mediated disorders (dated by TCRdb to between 2018 and 2020). Turning to the overall study: Of the 35 or so multiple sclerosis patients, some 30 had relapsing-remitting MS and 3 had secondary progressive MS. Peripheral blood TCR-beta repertoires from HTLV-I-associated myelopathy (HAM/TSP) patients, multiple sclerosis patients and healthy controls were compared by UMI-based sequencing. The approximately 98 TCR-beta libraries included longitudinal samples, technical triplicates and paired sorted CD4+ and CD8+ T-cell subsets alongside PBMC samples. The cohort included approximately 70 subjects: about 14 with HAM/TSP, about 34 with multiple sclerosis, and some 20 healthy controls.

Findings and caveats that apply to the study as a whole: The MS cluster showed no association with clinical or MRI features, and the authors stated that larger cohorts are needed. In phylogenetic analysis, the repertoires of 18 of 34 MS patients grouped into a cluster of related CDR3 sequences, which suggests a possible signature at the repertoire level. The highest TCR clonal expansion was observed in HAM/TSP patients, whereas the lowest was observed in MS patients, even when compared with healthy controls. No identical CDR3 amino acid sequences were shared among expanded clones across subjects, suggesting private TCR-beta repertoires in all groups.

V has 3 bases trimmed and J has 3 bases trimmed; junction bases matching no gene number 5. The CDR3 runs 16 residues from the cysteine to the phenylalanine. Solely the CDR3 DNA is kept, with 48 bases framed from the first base. This clonotype was counted at least ten times. Its antigen target is currently unknown. The record has no base qualities; no much larger clone is one base away. Libraries from unsorted PBMCs were made from 2 million PBMCs kept in RNAlater at -80 degrees C until RNA extraction. Multiple sclerosis patients were enrolled in a US clinical protocol evaluating disease progression by magnetic resonance imaging. Peripheral blood was subjected to Ficoll-Hypaque density gradient centrifugation to isolate PBMCs, which were then cryopreserved in liquid nitrogen. cDNA was synthesized by template-switch 5'RACE using a primer with a 10-nucleotide random unique molecular identifier that tagged each TCR transcript. Every sequencing run covered 15-18 subjects and yielded more than 160 million TCR-beta sequences. The RNeasy kit was used to extract total RNA. Using the KAPA Real-time Library Amplification kit, TCR-beta VDJ regions were amplified with primers for the TCR constant region and the 5'RACE anchor. A first PCR added sample indexes and Illumina adaptors, after which a second PCR increased the library yield. After Ampure bead purification, the TCR product of roughly 650 bp was size-selected on a 2% E-gel SizeSelection system. Library quality was checked on a Bioanalyzer, concentration was measured with Qubit, and libraries were quantified with the Kapa Library Quantification kit before pooling. An Illumina HiSeq 2500 was used to sequence the libraries paired-end at 2 x 150 bp. To increase sequence diversity, about 25-31% phiX was spiked into each library pool. For the original study's pipeline: Quality-filtered reads were processed with the UMI-based MiGEC pipeline, which removed over 75% of raw TCR sequences during error correction. VDJ genes were aligned to IMGT germline references, and each clonotype was defined by a unique CDR3 amino acid sequence together with V-J genes. Clonal expansion, Shannon diversity and CDR3 relatedness (CalcPairwiseDistances, ClusterSamples) were evaluated with VDJtools, and phylogenetic trees were built with CLCbio workbench. Expanded clones were defined as having at least 8 unique UMIs, based on coefficient-of-variation modelling across technical triplicates. In TCRdb, the public reads were trimmed at Q25 with fastp and aligned with MiXCR, with productive beta chains retained. Each CDR3 protein gets just one entry, which takes the most common genes and DNA from the rows behind it. The V and J calls come from TCRdb's annotation, not from the publication. This sample is represented by more than 75,000 distinct CDR3 sequences; approximately 5% of them were singletons. 2% to 2.5% of the sample is in the top ten clones.

The receptor chain draws on TRBV12-3 or TRBV12-4 and TRBJ2-2, with 9 bases matching TRBD1. The TCR was taken from a woman aged 25 to 39 with multiple sclerosis. Sample: PBMCs. The nucleotide sequence reads TGTGCCAGCAGTTTGAACAGGGGGCTGTACACCGGGGAGCTGTTTTTT. Translated, it reads CASSLNRGLYTGELFF.